This T cell receptor beta chain was found in a study of blood T cells in healthy people across ages (dated by TCRdb to between 2014 and 2017). In terms of the full investigation: In model experiments, roughly one uniquely barcoded TCR beta cDNA molecule per two T cells was captured by template switching. Using deep sequencing normalized with unique cDNA molecular identifiers, the study measured how TCR beta repertoire diversity changes with age. Four age groups were formed from the donors: young (average approximately 15 years), middle-aged (approximately 40), aged (around 62) and long-lived (about 80). Using the same blood draw, the study looked at two additional independent replicas of 1 million unique cDNA reads for two donors, one aged 18 to 30 and the other aged 80 or older.

This clonotype was detected many times. Its specific antigen is unknown. It has no much larger one-base neighbor in the sample; base qualities were not kept. Library construction relied on 5' RACE. The sequencer listed for this sample is Illumina HiSeq 2500. A second about 7 to 11 cycle PCR used a sample-barcoded 5' primer and a J-beta primer mix. A template-switch 5' adaptor carrying 12 random nucleotides introduced a unique molecular identifier onto each TCR beta cDNA molecule. At least 2.5 million CDR3-containing paired-end reads were obtained from each sample. First-strand cDNA was synthesized from all RNA with the Mint cDNA synthesis kit, primed by a TRBC-specific oligonucleotide. All cDNA was treated with uracil-DNA glycosylase and then went through a first 18-cycle PCR with the universal primers M1SS and BC2_uni_R. The paper's data handling went like this. Each sample was normalized by randomly selecting 1 million high-quality reads, each carrying a distinct molecular identifier. Instead of being binned into consensus sequences, reads with shared molecular identifiers were discarded. MiTCR, with a Q25 quality threshold and the strictest error-elimination algorithm, was used for CDR3 identification, clonotype clustering and error correction. A nonparametric unseen species model with Euler transformation was used to estimate a lower bound on total TCR beta diversity. TCRdb passed the public sequencing reads through fastp at Q25 and MiXCR, retaining productive beta sequences. One record per CDR3 amino acid sequence lists the most common genes and DNA. The V and J calls and clone size come from TCRdb's table, not from the authors' own analysis. This sample lists roughly 1 million distinct CDR3 sequences; approximately 26% were detected once. The ten largest account for 0.75% of the sample.

Broad study findings and their caveats: Donor CMV infection status was unknown, potentially confounding age-related changes in expanded clonotypes. Bulk unsorted PBMC profiling prevented conclusive comparison of naive and antigen-experienced compartments. Estimates of total diversity based on one million sequenced T cells were regarded as lower bounds and as underestimates. There was a strong correlation between observed TCR beta diversity and the percentage of naive T cells measured by flow cytometry. Compared with the aged group, the long-lived group had more naive CD4+ T cells, fewer expanded clones and increased TCR diversity, suggesting age selection. Observed TCR beta diversity per million T cells fell roughly linearly with age, and a significant reduction was already apparent by age approximately 41.

Including cysteine and phenylalanine, the CDR3 has 13 amino acids. CDR3 DNA only is kept here, 39 bases in frame from base 1. Systemically healthy Caucasian individuals from Russia, some 36 in total and aged about 6 to 100 years, were included as donors. Each donor gave approximately 10 milliliters of peripheral blood, collected into EDTA-treated Vacutainer tubes. Ficoll-Paque density-gradient centrifugation was used to isolate PBMCs, with at least 7 million per sample. Total RNA, at least 6 micrograms per sample, was extracted from PBMCs with Trizol reagent. For every donor, flow cytometry on a PBMC aliquot measured the percentage of naive CD45RAhigh/CD27high T cells. A further study also used this sample, focusing on T cells of mothers and their children. As described in the second report: Nine systemically healthy Caucasian individuals, comprising three mothers and their six children, were included as donors. cDNA synthesis consumed the entire amount of extracted RNA, loaded at approximately 1.6 ug RNA in each 15 ul reaction. In the second PCR, the M1S primer introduced both the sample barcodes and 2-4 random nucleotides. Over 8 million TCR beta CDR3 reads came from each mother, compared with 2.5 million to 3.5 million reads from each child. TCR recombination output is similarly shaped by thymic selection in related and unrelated pairs, with a minor effect exerted by inherited differences. Normalized repertoire overlap was always slightly but never significantly higher in related than unrelated mother-child pairs. Persistent microchimeric T cell clones were not detected, at a sensitivity of around 100 clones per million clonotypes. The study used deep NGS to compare TCR beta repertoires of mothers and children, seeking features distinguishing related mother-child pairs from unrelated individuals. On average, the children were roughly 10 +/- 4 years old, while the mothers were roughly 40 +/- 4 years old. After adapter ligation with NEBNext reagents, the libraries were sequenced on Illumina HiSeq 2000 with 100+100 nt paired-end reads. Mother and child libraries were prepared a month apart and sequenced in separate runs to prevent cross-contamination. Between about 500,000 and 2,100,000 distinct TCR beta clonotypes were identified per donor. Naive TCR beta clonotypes were estimated from low-frequency clonotypes matched to each donor's FACS-determined naive share, without sorting.

The chain links TRBV12-3 or TRBV12-4 with TRBJ2-5, with the D gene too uncertain to name. The J call may be incorrect, as the DNA end agrees better with TRBJ2-1. The TCR originated in a girl aged 2 to 9 in good health. Material: blood. In nucleotides, the sequence is TGTGCCAGCAGTTTGAGGCGACGGAATGAGCAGTTCTTC. Its protein is CASSLRRRNEQFF.